This T cell receptor (beta chain) was sequenced in a study of cytomegalovirus exposure and HLA in healthy donors. Study summary: The study placed around 80% of its roughly 430 genotyped donors in the Caucasian-associated ancestry cluster. The study's findings and limits: One cluster of highly shared sequence variants probably arose as a sequencing artifact.

The CDR3 runs 13 residues. The germline V and J ends were trimmed by 0 bases and 7 bases, with 10 bases remaining between them. Germline CDR1 is LGHNA and CDR2 is YNFKEQ. The PCR had 60 Vbeta and 13 Jbeta primers. Repertoires were generated with immunoSEQ multiplex PCR, while TCRdb's copy carries only in-frame clones and drops some. The data hold under 130,000 clones, with roughly 66% observed a single time. Notes on this clone: Its antigen is undetermined.

The clonotype originates from a woman in her forties or fifties in good health and CMV-seronegative. Sequencing used PBMCs. V is TRBV4-2 and J is TRBJ2-7, with D possibly matching TRBD2 (6 bases). The CDR3, as DNA: TGTGCCAGCAGCCAAGATCACGGGGGTGAGCAGTACTTC. This codes for CASSQDHGGEQYF.